The 5 T cell receptor beta chains given below trace back to one sample, sequenced in a study of shared clonotypes between healthy human individuals. TCRdb keeps only in-frame clones here, not all; method: immunoSEQ multiplex PCR. This table holds some 1 million clones, around four fifths found once. Specimen: memory CD4+ T cells sorted from blood. The subset was: CD45RA-negative fraction. The receptors were gathered from a man aged 18 to 29 in good health.

The chain uses TRBV19 and TRBJ2-3, with TRBD1 identical over 10 bases. The CDR3 covers 15 residues. V trimming: 6 bases; J trimming: 4 bases; junction bases outside the gene matches: 7. Per the germline V gene, CDR1 is LNHDA and CDR2 is SQIVND (reference sequence). In nucleotides, the CDR3 is TGTGCCAGTAGGGACAGGGGGGCTTTCCCAGATACGCAGTATTTT. Residues: CASRDRGAFPDTQYF.

The chain is built from TRBV7-2 and TRBJ1-3; 7 bases align to TRBD1. The CDR3 is made up of 16 amino acids. Germline CDR1 SGHTA, CDR2 FQGNSA. The trim removed 5 bases at V and 0 bases at J, leaving 7 bases unmatched. The CDR3 sequence is CASSLLPGGSGNTIYF. CDR3 sequence (DNA): TGTGCCAGCAGCCTTCTACCAGGGGGCTCTGGAAACACCATATATTTT.

The CDR3 coding sequence is TGTGCCAGCAGCCCCTCCGAAAACATTCAGTACTTC. It is translated as CASSPSENIQYF. V usage is TRBV11-2 and J usage is TRBJ2-4; D is unclear. V was pared by 5 bases and J by 5 bases, with 7 bases between. Germline CDR1 SGHAT, CDR2 FQNNGV. This CDR3 contains 12 residues.

The V call is TRBV4-3, the J call TRBJ2-1, with 7 bases lining up with TRBD2. The CDR3 extends over 22 amino acids. V was pared by 0 bases and J by 0 bases, with 20 bases of the junction left unmatched. The germline V gene has CDR1 LGHNA and CDR2 YSLEER. The CDR3 DNA reads as TGCGCCAGCAGCCAAGATCGGGGAGGAGCGGGATTCCCCATCCGCTCCTACAATGAGCAGTTCTTC. This codes for CASSQDRGGAGFPIRSYNEQFF.

The V and J genes are TRBV28 and TRBJ1-5; possible D gene TRBD1, 5 bases. Between the trimmed V and J ends, which lost 10 bases and 0 bases, there was a span of 16 bases. Looked up from germline, CDR1 is MDHEN and CDR2 is SYDVKM. The CDR3 covers 15 residues. The CDR3 is CAIREAGNSNQPQHF. The CDR3 DNA sequence: TGTGCCATCCGTGAGGCAGGGAATAGCAATCAGCCCCAGCATTTT.